Sequencing of this T cell receptor (beta chain) was carried out in a study of a mutant IDH1 vaccine in newly diagnosed glioma. On the study more broadly: The study started vaccination 4-6 weeks after radiotherapy alone, or with temozolomide cycles. Previous treatment comprised radiotherapy, temozolomide, or both, mostly both.

General study points: Whatever changes occurred in top peripheral T cell clonotypes seemed unrelated to pseudoprogression. There were vaccine-induced immune responses in more than 85% of the patients.

About this clone itself: Antigen specificity is unknown.

Sample time point: week 5, during vaccination. It was 300 ug of mutant IDH1 20-mer peptide that made up each vaccine dose, given with topical imiquimod. J lost 4 bases, V lost 6 bases, and 8 bases had no gene match. The CDR3 has 14 residues. CDR1 and CDR2 from the germline V gene are LNHDA and SQIVND (reference sequence). TCRdb keeps only in-frame clones here, not all; method: immunoSEQ multiplex PCR. The sample yields roughly 30,000 clones, roughly 90% seen once. This sequence originates from a man aged 18 to 29 with glioma. This chain uses TRBV19 with TRBJ2-5, with 7 nucleotides matching TRBD2. The starting material was PBMCs, obtained from a glioma patient whose treatment included an IDH1 peptide vaccine. The CDR3 sequence: CASSPGWGGETQYF. The CDR3 DNA sequence: TGTGCCAGTAGCCCAGGCTGGGGGGGAGAGACCCAGTACTTC.